This entry lists 9 T cell receptor beta chains sequenced from one sample in a study of T cells in Graves' hyperthyroidism and ophthalmopathy. The TCR beta CDR3 regions underwent amplification using RNA transcripts as the source. In the first-round RT-PCR of the TCR CDR3, the HTBI primer set was used. TCRdb reprocessed the multiplex PCR reads via MiXCR and lists one record per CDR3 protein. Of around 600,000 distinct CDR3 sequences in the sample, 11% to 15% were seen once. Sequenced material: blood. The receptors were sampled from a woman younger than 30 with Graves' ophthalmopathy.

This clonotype was seen many times. The chain joins TRBV7-2 to TRBJ2-4; D is possibly TRBD2 (5 bases). The V gene's germline CDR1 is SGHTA and CDR2 FQGNSA. CDR3 length: 15 residues. Trimming pared 0 bases from V and 8 bases from J, leaving 14 bases between. The DNA of the CDR3 is TGTGCCAGCAGCTTAGCCCGGACCCGCGGGCACATTCAGTACTTC. Translated, it gives CASSLARTRGHIQYF.

This clonotype has just a few counts. This rearrangement joins TRBV2 to TRBJ2-7; unclear D gene. Looked up from germline, CDR1 is SNHLY and CDR2 is FYNNEI. CDR3 length equals 13 residues. V gave up 6 bases and J gave up 6 bases, with 15 bases separating them. CDR3 sequence reads: CASSALGPLEQYF. The DNA for the CDR3 is TGTGCCAGCAGCGCGTTGGGCCCCCTCGAGCAGTACTTC.

The table lists this clonotype with many counts. This chain uses TRBV6-6 with TRBJ2-7; unclear D gene. Trimming removed 0 bases at V and 0 bases at J, with 12 bases between. Germline V gene sequence: CDR1 MNHNY, CDR2 SVGAGI (reference sequence). The CDR3 has 16 residues. CDR3 coding DNA: TGTGCCAGCAGTTACTCGGGTGGCTCCAGCTCCTACGAGCAGTACTTC. It encodes CASSYSGGSSSYEQYF.

At least ten counts were recorded for this clonotype. The chain joins TRBV28 to TRBJ1-1, with D possibly being TRBD1 (6 bases). Germline lookup yields CDR1 MDHEN and CDR2 SYDVKM. The V gene lost 0 bases and the J gene lost 1 base, with 9 bases spanning the gap. The CDR3 extends over 15 amino acids. CDR3 region: CASSLWGHQNTEAFF. Here the CDR3 DNA reads TGTGCCAGCAGTTTATGGGGACACCAGAACACTGAAGCTTTCTTT.

There are many counts of this clonotype. In nucleotides, the CDR3 is TGTGCCAGCAGCGCCCGAACGCAGGCTGATGGCTACACCTTC. Translated: CASSARTQADGYTF. This rearrangement joins TRBV7-6 to TRBJ1-2; D ambiguous. There are 14 residues in the CDR3. In germline, CDR1 is SGHVS, CDR2 FNYEAQ. Trimming took off 5 bases at V and 6 bases at J, with 16 bases between the two ends. Based on the CDR3 plus reference TRBV7-6 and TRBJ1-2, the full variable domain is GAGVSQSPRYKVTKRGQDVALRCDPISGHVSLYWYRQALGQGPEFLTYFNYEAQQDKSGLPNDRFSAERPEGSISTLTIQRTEQRDSAMYRCASSARTQADGYTFGSGTRLTVV.

At least ten counts were recorded for this clonotype. V usage is TRBV19 and J usage is TRBJ1-1; the D gene is possibly TRBD1 (5 bases). V was shortened by 9 bases and J by 1 base, with 12 bases between the two germline ends. There are 13 residues in the CDR3. Per germline, CDR1 LNHDA and CDR2 SQIVND (reference sequence). The CDR3 sequence is CASNRRGNTEAFF. CDR3 bases: TGTGCCAGCAATCGGAGGGGGAACACTGAAGCTTTCTTT.

This clonotype has ten or more counts. This chain connects TRBV6-1 to TRBJ2-7; 8 bases fit TRBD2. The CDR3 spans 15 residues. The germline V gene encodes CDR1 MNHNS and CDR2 SASEGT. J gave up 3 bases and V 6 bases, and 10 bases lay outside the gene matches. The CDR3 spells CASSAFRGTSYEQYF. The CDR3 coding sequence is TGTGCCAGCAGCGCCTTTAGGGGGACTAGCTACGAGCAGTACTTC.

This chain links TRBV12-3 or TRBV12-4 with TRBJ1-3; 7 bases match TRBD1. The length of the CDR3 is 15 residues. V trimming: 5 bases; J trimming: 1 base; junction bases outside the gene matches: 5. CDR3 sequence (DNA): TGTGCCAGCAGTGACAGGGCTCTTTCTGGAAACACCATATATTTT. It translates to CASSDRALSGNTIYF.

As for this clonotype: This may stem from a read error, because a much larger clone lies one nucleotide away. This is likely a read error, given that the CDR3 carries no conserved phenylalanine or tryptophan at its end. CDR3 sequence: CASRLTGGDEQYL. In DNA form, the CDR3 reads TGTGCCAGCAGGCTTACAGGGGGCGACGAGCAGTACCTC. The chain employs TRBV28 and TRBJ2-7, with 9 nucleotides matching TRBD1. Germline V gives CDR1 MDHEN, CDR2 SYDVKM. Losses at the gene ends were 6 bases for V and 5 bases for J; bases not matched to a gene: 5. The CDR3 has 13 amino acids.